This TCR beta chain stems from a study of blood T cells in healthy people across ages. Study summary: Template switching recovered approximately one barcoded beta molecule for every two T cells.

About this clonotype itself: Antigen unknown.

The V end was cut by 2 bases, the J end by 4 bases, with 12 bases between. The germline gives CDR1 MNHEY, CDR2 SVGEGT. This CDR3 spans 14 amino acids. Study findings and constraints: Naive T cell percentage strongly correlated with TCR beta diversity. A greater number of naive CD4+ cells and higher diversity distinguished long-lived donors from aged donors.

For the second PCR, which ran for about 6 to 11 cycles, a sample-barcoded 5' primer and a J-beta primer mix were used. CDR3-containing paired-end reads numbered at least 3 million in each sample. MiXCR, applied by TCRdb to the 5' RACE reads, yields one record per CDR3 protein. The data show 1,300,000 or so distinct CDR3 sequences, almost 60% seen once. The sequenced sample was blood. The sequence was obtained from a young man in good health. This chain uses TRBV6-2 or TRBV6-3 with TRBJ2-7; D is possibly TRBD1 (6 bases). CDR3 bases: TGTGCCAGCAGTTACCCCCGGGACAAATACGAGCAGTACTTC. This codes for CASSYPRDKYEQYF.